The clone carrying this T cell receptor (beta chain) has ten or more counts. The CDR3 length is 15 residues. After removal of 6 bases from V and 4 bases from J, the junction contained 9 bases not matched to a gene. Germline V gives CDR1 MNHEY, CDR2 SMNVEV (reference sequence). From 2 million PBMCs stored at -80 C, the unsorted libraries were generated. These data are taken from a study of neurological immune-mediated disorders. A single run covered 15-18 subjects with over 160 million TCR-beta sequences. Via MiXCR, TCRdb re-called the 5' RACE reads, giving one row per CDR3 protein. The sample holds tens of thousands of distinct CDR3 sequences, 3% to 3.5% seen once.

This TCR derives from a woman in her twenties or thirties with multiple sclerosis. The specimen sequenced was PBMCs. The J gene is TRBJ1-1, the V gene TRBV27, with TRBD1 identical over 9 bases. The CDR3 DNA reads TGTGCCAGCAGCCCGGGACAGGGCCAGATCACTGAAGCTTTCTTT. It is translated as CASSPGQGQITEAFF.